This record looks at one T cell receptor (beta chain) sequence and its context. Its antigen is not known. This specimen comes from a study of Ad26.COV2.S vaccination and SARS-CoV-2 variants. Study observations and caveats: Those who received vaccine or placebo ended up with similar non-spike TCR breadth.

Indicated treatment: about 20 received Ad26.COV2.S at low or high dose, single or two shots; several received placebo; per-sample allocation not given. All samples were drawn on day 63, counting from the first vaccine or placebo injection. Donation was by an adult aged 18-55 years who was in Boston. The CDR3 totals 15 residues. CDR1 MDHEN and CDR2 SYDVKM come from the germline V gene. Trimming removed 3 bases at V and 7 bases at J, with 15 bases between. Profiling relied on immunoSEQ multiplex PCR, and the TCRdb table lists in-frame clones only, not all of them. The table has 360,000 or so clones, roughly 84% seen once.

The V and J genes are TRBV28 and TRBJ1-4; a weak D match, TRBD1 (5 bases). The clonotype comes from a person between 18 and 59 years old who received the Ad26.COV2.S COVID-19 vaccine or a placebo. The sample here was peripheral blood, taken in a trial of Ad26.COV2.S vaccine versus placebo. CDR3 amino acids: CASSLGGEGREKLFF. CDR3 DNA sequence: TGTGCCAGCAGTTTGGGTGGAGAGGGGCGTGAAAAACTGTTTTTT.